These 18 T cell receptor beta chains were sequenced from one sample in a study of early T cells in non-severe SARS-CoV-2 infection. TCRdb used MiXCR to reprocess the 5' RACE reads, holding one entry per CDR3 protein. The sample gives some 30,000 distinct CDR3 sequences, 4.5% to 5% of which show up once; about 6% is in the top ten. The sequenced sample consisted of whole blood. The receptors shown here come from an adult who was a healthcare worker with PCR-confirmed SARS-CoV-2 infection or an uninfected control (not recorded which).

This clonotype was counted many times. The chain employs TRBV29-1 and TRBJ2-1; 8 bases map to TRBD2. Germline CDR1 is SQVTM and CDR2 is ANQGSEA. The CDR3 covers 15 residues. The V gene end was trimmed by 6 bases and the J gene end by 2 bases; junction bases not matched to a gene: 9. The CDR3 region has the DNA TGCAGCGTCGGATTGGGCGGGAGGCCCTACAATGAGCAGTTCTTC. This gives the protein CSVGLGGRPYNEQFF.

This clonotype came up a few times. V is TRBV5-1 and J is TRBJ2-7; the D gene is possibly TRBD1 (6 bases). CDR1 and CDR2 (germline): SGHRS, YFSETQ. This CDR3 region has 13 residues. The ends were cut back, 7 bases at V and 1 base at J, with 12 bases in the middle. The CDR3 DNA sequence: TGCGCCAGCGGCCGGGACAATTCCTACGAGCAGTACTTC. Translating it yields CASGRDNSYEQYF.

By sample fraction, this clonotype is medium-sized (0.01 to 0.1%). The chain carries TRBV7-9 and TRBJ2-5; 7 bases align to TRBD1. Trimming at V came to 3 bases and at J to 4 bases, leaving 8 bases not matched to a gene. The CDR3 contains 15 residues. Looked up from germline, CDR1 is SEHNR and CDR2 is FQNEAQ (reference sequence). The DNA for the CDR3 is TGTGCCAGCAGCTTCTTGACAGGGCGGGTAGAGACCCAGTACTTC. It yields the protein CASSFLTGRVETQYF.

CDR3: CASSPPDRGKFTEAFF. CDR3 coding DNA: TGTGCCAGCTCACCACCGGACAGGGGGAAGTTTACTGAAGCTTTCTTT. The rearrangement joins TRBV18 to TRBJ1-1, with 10 bases lining up with TRBD1. Germline V gene sequence: CDR1 KGHSH, CDR2 LQKENI. CDR3 length equals 16 residues. Trimming took 0 bases from V and 5 from J; bases not matched to a gene: 6.

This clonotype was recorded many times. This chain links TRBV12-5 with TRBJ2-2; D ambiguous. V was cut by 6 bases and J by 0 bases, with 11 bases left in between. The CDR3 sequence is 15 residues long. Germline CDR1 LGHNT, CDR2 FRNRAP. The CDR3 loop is CASGPLQANTGELFF. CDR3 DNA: TGTGCTAGTGGCCCCCTTCAAGCGAACACCGGGGAGCTGTTTTTT.

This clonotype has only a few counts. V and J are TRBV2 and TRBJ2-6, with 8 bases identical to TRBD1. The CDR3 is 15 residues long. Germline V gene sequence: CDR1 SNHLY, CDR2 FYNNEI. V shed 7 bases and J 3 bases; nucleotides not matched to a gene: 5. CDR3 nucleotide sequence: TGTGCCAGCACCAGGACAGGGAGTGGGGCCAACGTCCTGACTTTC. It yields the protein CASTRTGSGANVLTF.

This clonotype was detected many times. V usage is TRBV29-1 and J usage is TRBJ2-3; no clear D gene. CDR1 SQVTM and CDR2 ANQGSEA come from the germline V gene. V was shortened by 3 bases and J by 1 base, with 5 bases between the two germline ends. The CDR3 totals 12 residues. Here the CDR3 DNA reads TGCAGCGTTGAGCAGCGCACAGATACGCAGTATTTT. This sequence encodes CSVEQRTDTQYF.

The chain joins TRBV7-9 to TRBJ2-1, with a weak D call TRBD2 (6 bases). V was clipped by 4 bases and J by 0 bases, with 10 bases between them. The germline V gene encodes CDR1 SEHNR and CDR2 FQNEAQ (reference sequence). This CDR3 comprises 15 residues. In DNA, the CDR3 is TGTGCCAGCAGCTATCGGGGGAGCTCCTACAATGAGCAGTTCTTC. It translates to CASSYRGSSYNEQFF.

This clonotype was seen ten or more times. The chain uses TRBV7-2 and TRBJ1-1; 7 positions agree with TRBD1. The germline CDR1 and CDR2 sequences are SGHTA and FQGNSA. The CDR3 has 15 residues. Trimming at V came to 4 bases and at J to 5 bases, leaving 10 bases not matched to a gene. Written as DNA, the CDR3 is TGTGCCAGCAGCTCTTCCTTGACAGGGCGGACTGAAGCTTTCTTT. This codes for CASSSSLTGRTEAFF.

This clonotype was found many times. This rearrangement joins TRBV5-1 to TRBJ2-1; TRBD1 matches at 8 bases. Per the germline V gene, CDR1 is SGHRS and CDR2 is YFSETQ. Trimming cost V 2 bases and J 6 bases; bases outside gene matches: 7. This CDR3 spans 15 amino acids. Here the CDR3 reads CASSFEGQVVNEQFF. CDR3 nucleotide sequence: TGCGCCAGCAGCTTCGAGGGACAGGTTGTCAATGAGCAGTTCTTC.

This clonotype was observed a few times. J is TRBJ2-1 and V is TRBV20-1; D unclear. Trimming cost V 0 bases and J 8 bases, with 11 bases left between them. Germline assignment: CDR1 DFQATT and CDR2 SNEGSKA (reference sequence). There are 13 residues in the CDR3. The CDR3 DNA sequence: TGCAGTGCTAGAGATCCCCTCCTGGATGAGCAGTTCTTC. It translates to CSARDPLLDEQFF.

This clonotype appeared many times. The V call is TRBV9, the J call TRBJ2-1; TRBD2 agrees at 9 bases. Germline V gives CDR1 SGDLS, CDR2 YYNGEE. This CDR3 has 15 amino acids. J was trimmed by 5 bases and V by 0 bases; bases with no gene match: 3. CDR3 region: CASSVGLAGNNEQFF. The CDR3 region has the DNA TGTGCCAGCAGCGTAGGGCTAGCGGGAAACAATGAGCAGTTCTTC.

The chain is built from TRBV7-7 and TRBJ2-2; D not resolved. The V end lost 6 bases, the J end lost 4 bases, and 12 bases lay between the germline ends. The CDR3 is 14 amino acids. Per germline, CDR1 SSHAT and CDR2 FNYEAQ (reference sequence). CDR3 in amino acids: CASRFDPFTGELFF. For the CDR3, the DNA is TGTGCCAGCAGATTCGACCCATTCACCGGGGAGCTGTTTTTT.

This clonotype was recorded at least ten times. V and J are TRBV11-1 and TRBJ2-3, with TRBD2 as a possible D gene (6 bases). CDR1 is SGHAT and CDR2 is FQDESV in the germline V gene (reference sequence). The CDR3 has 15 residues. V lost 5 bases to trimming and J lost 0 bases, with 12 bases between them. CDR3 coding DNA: TGTGCCAGCAGCCCGCTAGCGCACAGCACAGATACGCAGTATTTT. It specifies CASSPLAHSTDTQYF.

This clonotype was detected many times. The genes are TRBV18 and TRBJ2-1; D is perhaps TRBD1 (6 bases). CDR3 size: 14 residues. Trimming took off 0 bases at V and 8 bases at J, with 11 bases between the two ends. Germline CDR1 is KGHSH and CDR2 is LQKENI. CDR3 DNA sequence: TGTGCCAGCTCACCACCGAGGGGGATCTATGAGCAGTTCTTC. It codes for CASSPPRGIYEQFF. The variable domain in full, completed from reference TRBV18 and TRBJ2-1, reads NAGVMQNPRHLVRRRGQEARLRCSPMKGHSHVYWYRQLPEEGLKFMVYLQKENIIDESGMPKERFSAEFPKEGPSILRIQQVVRGDSAAYFCASSPPRGIYEQFFGPGTRLTVL.

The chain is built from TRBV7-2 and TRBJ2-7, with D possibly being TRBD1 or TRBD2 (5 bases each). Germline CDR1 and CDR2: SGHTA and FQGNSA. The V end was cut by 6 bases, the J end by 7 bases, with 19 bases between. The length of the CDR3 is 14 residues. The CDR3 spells CASSWRTAGLEQYF. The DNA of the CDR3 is TGTGCCAGCAGTTGGAGGACCGCAGGGTTGGAGCAGTACTTC.

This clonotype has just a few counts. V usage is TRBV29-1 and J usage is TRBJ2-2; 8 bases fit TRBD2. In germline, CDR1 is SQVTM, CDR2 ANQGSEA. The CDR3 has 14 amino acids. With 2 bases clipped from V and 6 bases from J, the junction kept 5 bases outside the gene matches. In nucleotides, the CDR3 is TGCAGCGTTGAATATGGGACTAGTTCCGGGGAGCTGTTTTTT. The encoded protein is CSVEYGTSSGELFF.

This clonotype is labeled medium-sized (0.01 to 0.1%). CDR3 loop: CASSLLQDRMFF. CDR3 sequence (DNA): TGTGCCAGCAGCTTATTGCAGGACCGAATGTTCTTC. This chain uses TRBV7-9 with TRBJ2-1; D is unresolved. In germline, CDR1 is SEHNR, CDR2 FQNEAQ (reference sequence). The germline V and J ends were trimmed by 2 bases and 15 bases, with 14 bases remaining between them. The CDR3 totals 12 residues.